Listed below are T cell receptor beta chains from one sample, sequenced in a study of blood T cell repertoires in COVID-19. Clones were sequenced by immunoSEQ multiplex PCR, and TCRdb holds only the in-frame ones, with some missing. The sample yields roughly 200,000 clones, 84% seen once. Sequences were obtained from PBMCs or T cells enriched from blood (not recorded which). These receptors were taken from a woman younger than 45 who had been exposed to COVID-19. The CDR3 runs from the conserved cysteine through the conserved F or W. A D gene is named only where the DNA matches it firmly. Part of the rows lack a size; the others show once, few, many or a class for expanded clones.

d_call: TRBD2
clone_size: NA
v_call: TRBV27
j_call: TRBJ2-3
cdr3_aa: CASRLGLAGWTSTDTQYF
cdr3_nt: TGTGCCAGCAGACTCGGACTAGCGGGGTGGACTAGCACAGATACGCAGTATTTT

d_call: NA
clone_size: few
v_call: TRBV14
j_call: TRBJ2-7
cdr3_aa: CASSLIQEQYF
cdr3_nt: TGTGCCAGCAGCCTTATTCAGGAGCAGTACTTC

d_call: TRBD1
clone_size: NA
v_call: TRBV10-3
j_call: TRBJ1-5
cdr3_aa: CAISEDRDLAPQHF
cdr3_nt: TGTGCCATCAGTGAGGACAGGGATTTGGCGCCCCAGCATTTT

d_call: TRBD2
clone_size: NA
v_call: TRBV9
j_call: TRBJ2-1
cdr3_aa: CASSPSGVSYNEQFF
cdr3_nt: TGTGCCAGCAGCCCGAGCGGGGTATCATACAATGAGCAGTTCTTC

d_call: TRBD1
clone_size: once
v_call: TRBV9
j_call: TRBJ1-4
cdr3_aa: CASSTSGQGDEKLFF
cdr3_nt: TGTGCCAGCAGCACCTCGGGACAGGGGGATGAAAAACTGTTTTTT

d_call: NA
clone_size: few
v_call: TRBV9
j_call: TRBJ1-2
cdr3_aa: CASSVAPGEAYGYTF
cdr3_nt: TGTGCCAGCAGCGTAGCCCCCGGGGAGGCCTATGGCTACACCTTC

d_call: TRBD1
clone_size: NA
v_call: TRBV10-3
j_call: TRBJ1-3
cdr3_aa: CAIASGTGSGNTIYF
cdr3_nt: TGTGCCATCGCCTCCGGGACAGGCTCTGGAAACACCATATATTTT

d_call: NA
clone_size: NA
v_call: TRBV6-5
j_call: TRBJ1-1
cdr3_aa: CASTSYATGNTEAFF
cdr3_nt: TGTGCCAGCACGTCTTATGCAACAGGGAACACTGAAGCTTTCTTT

d_call: NA
clone_size: NA
v_call: TRBV18
j_call: TRBJ2-7
cdr3_aa: CASSRRDSSYEQYF
cdr3_nt: TGTGCCAGCTCACGACGGGATAGCTCCTACGAGCAGTACTTC

d_call: TRBD2
clone_size: NA
v_call: TRBV4-3
j_call: TRBJ2-5
cdr3_aa: CASSQDPGLAGIQETQYF
cdr3_nt: TGCGCCAGCAGCCAGGATCCGGGACTAGCGGGGATCCAAGAGACCCAGTACTTC

d_call: TRBD2
clone_size: NA
v_call: TRBV9
j_call: TRBJ2-7
cdr3_aa: CASSVEDLAGGEQYF
cdr3_nt: TGTGCCAGCAGCGTAGAGGATCTAGCGGGGGGGGAGCAGTACTTC

d_call: NA
clone_size: NA
v_call: TRBV3-1/TRBV3-2
j_call: TRBJ1-2
cdr3_aa: CASSQDGRGVHGYTF
cdr3_nt: TGTGCCAGCAGCCAAGATGGCAGGGGTGTTCATGGCTACACCTTC

d_call: NA
clone_size: NA
v_call: TRBV18
j_call: TRBJ1-3
cdr3_aa: CASSRRVTGTSGNTIYF
cdr3_nt: TGTGCCAGCTCACGCCGGGTTACAGGGACCTCTGGAAACACCATATATTTT

d_call: TRBD1
clone_size: NA
v_call: TRBV7-2
j_call: TRBJ1-2
cdr3_aa: CASRSPGGFYGYTF
cdr3_nt: TGTGCCAGCCGCTCTCCAGGGGGCTTCTATGGCTACACCTTC

d_call: NA
clone_size: NA
v_call: TRBV5-3
j_call: TRBJ1-2
cdr3_aa: CARSFGFYGYTF
cdr3_nt: TGTGCCAGAAGCTTCGGGTTCTATGGCTACACCTTC

d_call: NA
clone_size: NA
v_call: TRBV7-2
j_call: TRBJ1-3
cdr3_aa: CASSSDLLRVGNTIYF
cdr3_nt: TGTGCCAGCAGCTCCGACCTTTTGAGGGTTGGAAACACCATATATTTT

d_call: NA
clone_size: NA
v_call: TRBV5-4
j_call: TRBJ2-5
cdr3_aa: CASSLTAKETQYF
cdr3_nt: TGTGCCAGCAGCTTGACAGCTAAGGAGACCCAGTACTTC

d_call: NA
clone_size: NA
v_call: TRBV10-1
j_call: TRBJ1-1
cdr3_aa: CASSVRGRTEAFF
cdr3_nt: TGCGCCAGCAGTGTTAGGGGGAGAACTGAAGCTTTCTTT

d_call: NA
clone_size: NA
v_call: TRBV15
j_call: TRBJ2-2
cdr3_aa: CATSSGRADGELFF
cdr3_nt: TGTGCCACCAGCTCAGGCAGGGCGGACGGGGAGCTGTTTTTT

d_call: TRBD1
clone_size: few
v_call: TRBV3-1/TRBV3-2
j_call: TRBJ2-7
cdr3_aa: CASSPPEGALYEQYF
cdr3_nt: TGTGCCAGCAGCCCTCCCGAGGGGGCTCTATACGAGCAGTACTTC

d_call: NA
clone_size: once
v_call: TRBV6-5
j_call: TRBJ2-3
cdr3_aa: CASSYGGEDTQYF
cdr3_nt: TGTGCCAGCAGTTATGGAGGGGAAGATACGCAGTATTTT

d_call: NA
clone_size: NA
v_call: TRBV9
j_call: TRBJ2-5
cdr3_aa: CASSNKVTGVQETQYF
cdr3_nt: TGTGCCAGCAGCAACAAAGTGACAGGAGTCCAAGAGACCCAGTACTTC

d_call: NA
clone_size: NA
v_call: TRBV30
j_call: TRBJ1-4
cdr3_aa: CAWAQINEKLFF
cdr3_nt: TGTGCCTGGGCGCAGATTAATGAAAAACTGTTTTTT

d_call: NA
clone_size: NA
v_call: TRBV9
j_call: TRBJ1-1
cdr3_aa: CASSAGGGFEAFF
cdr3_nt: TGTGCCAGCAGCGCGGGAGGAGGGTTTGAAGCTTTCTTT

d_call: TRBD1
clone_size: NA
v_call: TRBV30
j_call: TRBJ1-1
cdr3_aa: CAWKGTDNTEAFF
cdr3_nt: TGTGCCTGGAAGGGGACAGATAACACTGAAGCTTTCTTT

d_call: NA
clone_size: NA
v_call: TRBV15
j_call: TRBJ2-7
cdr3_aa: CATSDPTGNWPYEQYF
cdr3_nt: TGTGCCACCAGCGACCCCACAGGGAATTGGCCCTACGAGCAGTACTTC

d_call: TRBD1
clone_size: NA
v_call: TRBV6-5
j_call: TRBJ2-7
cdr3_aa: CASARGTGAYEQYF
cdr3_nt: TGTGCCAGCGCGCGGGGGACAGGGGCCTACGAGCAGTACTTC

d_call: NA
clone_size: few
v_call: TRBV2
j_call: TRBJ1-5
cdr3_aa: CASSGLRVGVQPQHF
cdr3_nt: TGTGCCAGCAGTGGCCTCCGGGTTGGAGTTCAGCCCCAGCATTTT

d_call: NA
clone_size: once
v_call: TRBV14
j_call: TRBJ1-2
cdr3_aa: CASSQEPGGSILYGYTF
cdr3_nt: TGTGCCAGCAGCCAAGAACCGGGGGGGTCTATTCTCTATGGCTACACCTTC

d_call: NA
clone_size: NA
v_call: TRBV19
j_call: TRBJ2-4
cdr3_aa: CASSIDRQNIQYF
cdr3_nt: TGTGCCAGTAGTATAGATCGACAGAACATTCAGTACTTC

d_call: TRBD1
clone_size: NA
v_call: TRBV4-3
j_call: TRBJ1-1
cdr3_aa: CASSQDLGNRGVFF
cdr3_nt: TGCGCCAGCAGCCAAGATCTGGGCAACAGGGGGGTTTTTTTC

d_call: NA
clone_size: once
v_call: TRBV5-4
j_call: TRBJ1-2
cdr3_aa: CASSLGQGNYGYTF
cdr3_nt: TGTGCCAGCAGCTTGGGTCAGGGGAACTATGGCTACACCTTC